This paragraph covers one TCR beta chain sequence. Its antigen is as yet unknown. This record comes from a study of T cell responses to AZD1222 COVID-19 vaccine. Assay used: immunoSEQ multiplex PCR; TCRdb lists only in-frame clones, some missing. This sample has some 180,000 clones, with approximately 92% found just once. General observations from the study: CD4 TCRs linked to vaccination spanned spike, dominating at 160-218 and 743-854. The study found Spike-specific TCR breadth and depth rose after two AZD1222 doses.

Trimming stripped 7 bases from V and 4 bases from J, with 19 bases between. The CDR3 totals 15 residues. Germline CDR1 is LNHDA and CDR2 is SQIVND (reference sequence). This chain connects TRBV19 to TRBJ1-2; D is undetermined. This material consisted of peripheral blood, taken 28 days after the second dose of the MenACWY control vaccine. The clonotype was recovered from an adult who received the MenACWY meningococcal vaccine as a control. The CDR3 sequence is CASNTPATSSYGYTF. The CDR3 nucleotides are TGTGCCAGTAACACCCCAGCCACTTCGAGCTATGGCTACACCTTC.